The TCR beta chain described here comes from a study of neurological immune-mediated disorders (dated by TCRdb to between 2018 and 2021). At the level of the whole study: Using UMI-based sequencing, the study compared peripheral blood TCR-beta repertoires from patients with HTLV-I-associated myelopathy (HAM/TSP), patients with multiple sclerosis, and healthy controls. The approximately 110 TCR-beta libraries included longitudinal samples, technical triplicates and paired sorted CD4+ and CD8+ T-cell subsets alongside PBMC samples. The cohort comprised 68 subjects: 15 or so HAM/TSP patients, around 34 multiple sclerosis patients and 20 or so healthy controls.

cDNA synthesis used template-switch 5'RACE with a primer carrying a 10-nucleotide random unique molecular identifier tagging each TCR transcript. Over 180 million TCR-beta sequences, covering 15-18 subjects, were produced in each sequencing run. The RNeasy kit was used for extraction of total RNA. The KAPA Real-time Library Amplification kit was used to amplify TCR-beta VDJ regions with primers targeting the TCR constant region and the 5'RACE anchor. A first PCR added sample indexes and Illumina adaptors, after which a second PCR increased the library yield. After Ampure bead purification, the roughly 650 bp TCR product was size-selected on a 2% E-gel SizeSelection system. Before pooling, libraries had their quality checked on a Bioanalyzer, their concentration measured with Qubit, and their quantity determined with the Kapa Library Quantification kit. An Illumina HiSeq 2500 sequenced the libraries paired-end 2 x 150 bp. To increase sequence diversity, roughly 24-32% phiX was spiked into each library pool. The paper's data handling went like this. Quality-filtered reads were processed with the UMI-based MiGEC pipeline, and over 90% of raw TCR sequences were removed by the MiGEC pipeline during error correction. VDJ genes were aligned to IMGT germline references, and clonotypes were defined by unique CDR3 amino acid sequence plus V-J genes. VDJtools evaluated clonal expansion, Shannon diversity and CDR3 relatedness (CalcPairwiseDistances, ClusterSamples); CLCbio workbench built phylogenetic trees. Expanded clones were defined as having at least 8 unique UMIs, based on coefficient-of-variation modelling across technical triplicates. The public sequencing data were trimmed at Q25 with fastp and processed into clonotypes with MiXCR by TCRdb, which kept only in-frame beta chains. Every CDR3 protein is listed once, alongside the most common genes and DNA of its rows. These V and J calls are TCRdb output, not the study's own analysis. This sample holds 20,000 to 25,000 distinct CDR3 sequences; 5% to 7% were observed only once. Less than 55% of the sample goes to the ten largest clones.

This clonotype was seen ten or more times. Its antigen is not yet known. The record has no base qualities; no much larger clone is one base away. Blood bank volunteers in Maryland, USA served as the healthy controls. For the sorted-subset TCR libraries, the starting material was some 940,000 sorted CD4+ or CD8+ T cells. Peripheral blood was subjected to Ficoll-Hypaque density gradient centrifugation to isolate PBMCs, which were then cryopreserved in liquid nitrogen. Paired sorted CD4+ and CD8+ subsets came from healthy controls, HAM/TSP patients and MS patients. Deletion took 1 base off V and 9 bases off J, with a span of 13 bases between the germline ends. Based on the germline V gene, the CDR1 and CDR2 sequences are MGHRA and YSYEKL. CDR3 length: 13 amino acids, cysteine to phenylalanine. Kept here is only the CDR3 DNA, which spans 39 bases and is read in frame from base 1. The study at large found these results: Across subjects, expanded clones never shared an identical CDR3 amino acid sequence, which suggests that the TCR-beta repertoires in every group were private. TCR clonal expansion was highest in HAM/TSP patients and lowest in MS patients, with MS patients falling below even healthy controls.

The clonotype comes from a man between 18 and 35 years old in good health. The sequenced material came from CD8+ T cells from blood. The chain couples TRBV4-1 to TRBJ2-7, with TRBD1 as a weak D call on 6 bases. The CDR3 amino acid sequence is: CASSQVVEDRQYF. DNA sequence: TGCGCCAGCAGCCAAGTCGTAGAGGACAGGCAGTACTTC.